This TCR beta chain is drawn from a study of T cells in Graves' hyperthyroidism and ophthalmopathy. Using RNA transcripts as the source, TCR beta CDR3 regions were amplified. The HTBI primer set served for first-round RT-PCR of the TCR CDR3. MiXCR was run by TCRdb on the multiplex PCR reads, yielding one entry per CDR3 protein. The data show more than 350,000 distinct CDR3 sequences, about a sixth seen once. On this clonotype: Its target is not known.

Exclusion of patients followed from uncontrolled infection, other autoimmune disease, pregnancy or lactation. Clinical symptoms, serum thyroxine, TRAb, thyroid ultrasound and orbital computed tomography informed diagnoses. PBMCs were sourced from 9 to 10 ml fresh peripheral blood. Germline V lookup: CDR1 SGHRS, CDR2 YFSETQ. CDR3 size: 15 residues. With 0 bases removed from V and 10 bases from J, the gap between germline ends came to 14 bases. Study-wide results and limits: Ophthalmopathy was separated from stable hyperthyroidism by a 13 V-J model.

The chain carries TRBV5-1 and TRBJ1-6, with unresolved D. This receptor was identified in a woman aged 30 to 39 with Graves' hyperthyroidism that later progressed to Graves' ophthalmopathy. Sequencing used blood. The CDR3 DNA is TGCGCCAGCAGCTTGGCCCGGGCGACGGGGTCACCCCTCCACTTT. As protein: CASSLARATGSPLHF.